This T cell receptor beta chain was captured in a study of T cells after yellow fever vaccination. Background on the study: The fractions with low cell numbers were processed using SMART-Seq v4 Ultra Low Input.

The CDR3 runs 14 residues. The V gene end was trimmed by 5 bases and the J gene end by 2 bases; junction bases not matched to a gene: 4. Comment on this clonotype: The antigen is undetermined.

Study-wide results and limits: Abundant clonotypes (contaminants from the bulk population) could be present in FACS-sorted repertoires.

Using its own MiXCR run on the 5' RACE reads, TCRdb lists one record per CDR3 protein. Among a few hundred thousand distinct CDR3 sequences listed, 3.5% to 4.5% were seen once. The specimen comprised PBMCs, sampled 5 days after the yellow fever booster vaccination. The sequence was obtained from a man younger than 30 who received the YFV17D yellow fever vaccine. The chain recombines TRBV12-3 or TRBV12-4 with TRBJ1-1; TRBD1 matches at 8 bases. This CDR3 is CASSTTGDNTEAFF. The DNA of the CDR3 is TGTGCCAGCAGTACGACAGGGGATAACACTGAAGCTTTCTTT.